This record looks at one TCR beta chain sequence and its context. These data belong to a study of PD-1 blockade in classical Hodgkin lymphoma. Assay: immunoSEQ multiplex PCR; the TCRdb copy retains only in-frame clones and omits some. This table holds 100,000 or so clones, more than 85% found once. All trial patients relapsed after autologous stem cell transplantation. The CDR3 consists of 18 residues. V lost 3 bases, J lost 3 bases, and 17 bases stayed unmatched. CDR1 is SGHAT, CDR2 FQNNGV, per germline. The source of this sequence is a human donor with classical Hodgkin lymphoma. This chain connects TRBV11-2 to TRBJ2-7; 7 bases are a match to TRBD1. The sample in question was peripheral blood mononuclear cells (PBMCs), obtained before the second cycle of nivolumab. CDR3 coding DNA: TGTGCCAGCAGCTTGGGGGACAGAGCAATGACTGCATACTACGAGCAGTACTTC. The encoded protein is CASSLGDRAMTAYYEQYF.